This passage covers 10 T cell receptor beta chains from one sample sequenced in a study of T cells in Graves' hyperthyroidism and ophthalmopathy. Researchers took RNA transcripts and amplified the TCR beta CDR3 regions from them. RT-PCR in the first round (using the HTBI primer set) targeted the TCR CDR3. A single record per CDR3 protein comes from TCRdb applying MiXCR to the multiplex PCR reads. Among about 840,000 distinct CDR3 sequences listed, 38% were seen once. The specimen was blood. The receptors were sampled from a man aged 18 to 30 with Graves' hyperthyroidism.

About this clonotype: It may be a read error: a sequence one base away is much more abundant. V usage is TRBV7-9 and J usage is TRBJ2-5; D unclear. The CDR3 is 14 amino acids. Trimming left V 4 bases short and J 1 base short, with 10 bases between. Germline assignment: CDR1 SEHNR and CDR2 FQNEAQ (reference sequence). CDR3 protein: CASSSRPSQETQYF. The CDR3 nucleotides read TGTGCCAGCAGCTCACGGCCAAGCCAAGAGACCCAGTACTTC.

This clonotype was recorded many times. The chain couples TRBV7-2 to TRBJ1-1; D is perhaps TRBD1 (6 bases). Germline assignment: CDR1 SGHTA and CDR2 FQGNSA. Trimming stripped 2 bases from V and 4 bases from J, with 8 bases between. The CDR3 extends over 13 amino acids. In nucleotides, the CDR3 is TGTGCCAGCAGCTTAACAGGGTTCACTGAAGCTTTCTTT. This encodes CASSLTGFTEAFF.

J is TRBJ1-6 and V is TRBV20-1, with TRBD1 matching 10 bases. The CDR3 runs 18 residues. The germline CDR1 and CDR2 sequences are DFQATT and SNEGSKA (reference sequence). V shed 0 bases, J shed 2 bases, and the junction held 7 bases outside the gene matches. Here the CDR3 reads CSARDYRGTGAYNSPLHF. The CDR3 DNA sequence: TGCAGTGCTAGAGATTACCGGGGGACAGGGGCCTATAATTCACCCCTCCACTTT.

This clonotype has only a few counts. The rearrangement links TRBV7-6 to TRBJ2-7; D may correspond to TRBD1 or TRBD2 (6 bases each). V was cut by 2 bases and J by 1 base, with 15 bases left in between. CDR3 size: 16 residues. The V gene's germline CDR1 is SGHVS and CDR2 FNYEAQ. CDR3 nucleotides: TGTGCCAGCAGCTTAAAGGGCGGGACACCATCCTACGAGCAGTACTTC. This translates into CASSLKGGTPSYEQYF.

As to this clonotype: The CDR3 ends on some other residue instead of the conserved phenylalanine or tryptophan, so this is likely a read error. V usage is TRBV7-2 and J usage is TRBJ2-7; D perhaps matches TRBD2 (6 bases). This CDR3 region has 11 residues. Trimming removed 6 bases at V and 9 bases at J, with 12 bases between. The germline CDR1 and CDR2 sequences are SGHTA and FQGNSA. For the CDR3, the DNA is TGTGCCAGCAGTTTGGGGGGTTGGCAGTACCTC. Protein product: CASSLGGWQYL.

In its sample, this clonotype was seen many times. The V call is TRBV4-1, the J call TRBJ2-7; tentative D call: TRBD2 (5 bases). Germline V gene sequence: CDR1 MGHRA, CDR2 YSYEKL. The CDR3 is made up of 15 amino acids. The V end lost 2 bases, the J end lost 3 bases, and 14 bases lay between the germline ends. CDR3 in amino acids: CASSQSSGSDYEQYF. CDR3 nucleotide sequence: TGCGCCAGCAGCCAATCGAGCGGAAGCGACTACGAGCAGTACTTC.

This clonotype was counted at least ten times. The CDR3, as DNA: TGTGCCAGCAGCCCCAACAACCTCGCGGGCAACGAGCAGTACTTC. Translated, it gives CASSPNNLAGNEQYF. The rearrangement uses TRBV7-6 and TRBJ2-7; the D gene is possibly TRBD2 (5 bases). In germline, CDR1 is SGHVS, CDR2 FNYEAQ. CDR3 size: 15 residues. V lost 5 bases, J lost 5 bases, and 19 bases lay in between.

The V call is TRBV10-3, the J call TRBJ1-3; 9 positions agree with TRBD1. The trim removed 10 bases at V and 2 bases at J, leaving 9 bases unmatched. Germline CDR1 is ENHRY and CDR2 is SYGVKD. The CDR3 has 15 residues. The CDR3 loop is CATQGQGRPGNTIYF. The CDR3 DNA reads TGTGCCACCCAGGGACAGGGCAGACCTGGAAACACCATATATTTT.

Concerning this clonotype: This sequence may be a read error, since a much larger clone differs from it by one base. Because the CDR3 is missing its conserved closing phenylalanine or tryptophan, this is likely a read error. The chain carries TRBV20-1 and TRBJ2-5; no clear D gene. Germline V CDR1 and CDR2: DFQATT, SNEGSKA (reference sequence). Trimming pared 5 bases from V and 5 bases from J, leaving 12 bases between. The CDR3 contains 12 residues. CDR3 region: CSAPDTSETQYV. CDR3 in DNA: TGCAGTGCTCCCGACACCTCTGAGACCCAGTACGTC.

The gene calls are TRBV19 and TRBJ2-7; D is perhaps TRBD2 (5 bases). Trimming took off 4 bases at V and 6 bases at J, with 10 bases between the two ends. Germline CDR1 reads LNHDA; CDR2 reads SQIVND (reference sequence). This CDR3 has 12 residues. This CDR3 is CASSNLAGEQYF. The CDR3 region has the DNA TGTGCCAGTAGTAATCTAGCAGGCGAGCAGTACTTC.